These 6 T cell receptor beta chains share one sample of origin, sequenced in a study of vaccination and CD4 T cells after COVID-19. Their specific antigens are unknown. Cultured CD4+ T-cell DNA underwent Oncomine TCR Beta short-read sequencing. TCRdb redid the calling of the PCR reads with MiXCR, one entry per CDR3 protein. The data contain some 10,000 distinct CDR3 sequences, around 55% of them singletons. Described treatment: roughly 10-day PBMC culture with coronavirus spike peptide pools or control peptides (ViraFEST assay). The sample was CD4+ T cells from blood, cultured in vitro. The receptors here all came from a human donor who had recovered from COVID-19.

The rearrangement links TRBV19 to TRBJ1-5, with a tentative D call TRBD1 (5 bases). The CDR3 extends over 13 amino acids. The germline gives CDR1 LNHDA, CDR2 SQIVND (reference sequence). V lost 11 bases and J lost 3, with 14 bases in between. The CDR3 protein is CAAGPAANQPQHF. The CDR3 coding sequence is TGTGCCGCGGGACCGGCAGCCAATCAGCCCCAGCATTTT.

V and J are TRBV11-2 and TRBJ2-5; TRBD2 aligns across 10 bases. The V and J ends lost 0 bases and 4 bases, in that order; junction bases with no gene match: 8. CDR3 size: 17 residues. Per the germline V gene, CDR1 is SGHAT and CDR2 is FQNNGV. CDR3 nucleotides: TGTGCCAGCAGCTTAGATAAAGCGGGAGGGCCACTAGAGACCCAGTACTTC. Residues: CASSLDKAGGPLETQYF.

The sample holds a few counts of this clonotype. This chain connects TRBV5-1 to TRBJ1-6; 7 nucleotides agree with TRBD1. The V gene end was trimmed by 4 bases and the J gene end by 7 bases; junction bases not matched to a gene: 8. CDR3 size: 15 residues. Germline values: CDR1 SGHRS, CDR2 YFSETQ. The CDR3 protein is CASSPSGQINSPLHF. CDR3 nucleotide sequence: TGCGCCAGCAGCCCATCGGGACAGATCAATTCACCCCTCCACTTT.

The chain carries TRBV20-1 and TRBJ2-2, with TRBD1 identical over 9 bases. CDR3 size: 17 residues. Germline loops: CDR1 DFQATT, CDR2 SNEGSKA (reference sequence). Unmatched junction bases numbered 7, after V lost 0 bases and J lost 2 bases. The CDR3 is CSARDQGQGLNTGELFF. DNA of the CDR3: TGCAGTGCTAGAGACCAGGGACAGGGCCTCAACACCGGGGAGCTGTTTTTT.

The chain employs TRBV7-3 and TRBJ2-3; D tentatively reads TRBD1 or TRBD2 (5 bases each). V gave up 2 bases and J gave up 1 base, with 16 bases separating them. The CDR3 runs to 17 residues. Germline V CDR1 and CDR2: SGHTA, FQGTGA. The CDR3 DNA reads TGTGCCAGCAGCTTACAGGGATCCGAGGGTGGCACAGATACGCAGTATTTT. Its protein is CASSLQGSEGGTDTQYF.

This clonotype was detected only a few times. The rearrangement uses TRBV20-1 and TRBJ1-5; 9 positions agree with TRBD1. Germline-derived CDR1 and CDR2 are DFQATT and SNEGSKA (reference sequence). V was clipped by 1 base and J by 2 bases; unmatched bases: 0. The CDR3 is made up of 14 amino acids. CDR3 nucleotides: TGCAGTGCTAGAGGGACAGGGGGCAATCAGCCCCAGCATTTT. Encoded protein: CSARGTGGNQPQHF.